The next 17 T cell receptor beta chains were all read from a single sample in a study of chemoradiotherapy in HPV16-positive cancers. The repertoire was sequenced with immunoSEQ multiplex PCR; TCRdb's copy has only in-frame clones and lacks some. The repertoire includes 7,500 to 8,000 clones, more than 70% of them detected once, and 3.5% sits in the top ten. Sample: tumor tissue, taken from a patient who underwent chemoradiotherapy. These receptors came from a human donor with HPV-associated anogenital cancer.

The CDR3 spells CASSQSTTEWNSPLHF. The CDR3 DNA follows: TGCGCCAGCAGCCAATCAACTACAGAATGGAATTCACCCCTCCACTTT. This chain joins TRBV4-1 and TRBJ1-6; no reliable D call. Deletions cut 2 bases from V and 7 bases from J, with 15 bases between. The CDR3 length is 16 residues. CDR1 MGHRA and CDR2 YSYEKL come from the germline V gene.

This chain connects TRBV7-9 to TRBJ2-5, with D possibly TRBD1 on 5 matching bases. There are 16 residues in the CDR3. Germline lookup yields CDR1 SEHNR and CDR2 FQNEAQ (reference sequence). The V end was cut by 4 bases, the J end by 3 bases, with 18 bases between. CDR3 residues: CASSSTASLAKETQYF. DNA of the CDR3: TGTGCCAGCAGCTCGACAGCTTCTCTGGCAAAAGAGACCCAGTACTTC.

This chain uses TRBV28 with TRBJ2-1; 8 positions match TRBD2. The CDR3 is made up of 15 amino acids. Per the germline V gene, CDR1 is MDHEN and CDR2 is SYDVKM. Unmatched junction bases numbered 4, after V lost 3 bases and J lost 3 bases. CDR3: CASSFGGGNYNEQFF. CDR3 in DNA: TGTGCCAGCAGTTTCGGGGGGGGAAACTACAATGAGCAGTTCTTC.

This clone has a single count. The V and J genes are TRBV5-6 and TRBJ1-5; TRBD1 matches 7 bases. The CDR3 is made up of 16 amino acids. CDR1 is SGHDT, CDR2 YYEEEE, per germline. V shed 3 bases and J 2 bases; nucleotides not matched to a gene: 8. This CDR3 is CASSSNRGSGNQPQHF. CDR3 DNA sequence: TGTGCCAGCAGCTCGAACAGGGGATCAGGCAATCAGCCCCAGCATTTT.

The chain uses TRBV27 and TRBJ2-1, with D unresolved. In germline, CDR1 is MNHEY, CDR2 SMNVEV (reference sequence). This CDR3 comprises 17 residues. Trimming removed 7 bases from V and 1 base from J, with 20 bases in between. The CDR3, as DNA: TGTGCCAGCATCCCCCTGTGCCCTCAGAGGTCCTACAATGAGCAGTTCTTC. Translated: CASIPLCPQRSYNEQFF.

The V call is TRBV7-9, the J call TRBJ2-2, with 10 nucleotides matching TRBD1. This CDR3 is built from 15 residues. CDR1 SEHNR and CDR2 FQNEAQ come from the germline V gene (reference sequence). The V gene end was trimmed by 8 bases and the J gene end by 7 bases; junction bases not matched to a gene: 10. The chain's CDR3 is CASLPPGQGFGELFF. CDR3 DNA sequence: TGTGCCAGCCTACCCCCGGGACAGGGGTTCGGGGAGCTGTTTTTT.

The V call is TRBV28, the J call TRBJ2-3; 8 positions agree with TRBD2. The length of the CDR3 is 15 residues. Trimming cost V 6 bases and J 1 base; bases outside gene matches: 6. The germline CDR1 and CDR2 sequences are MDHEN and SYDVKM. Here the CDR3 DNA reads TGTGCCAGCAGGCCCGGGGGGGGCCGCACAGATACGCAGTATTTT. Its protein is CASRPGGGRTDTQYF.

CDR3 sequence reads: CASSLAGGNEQFF. For the CDR3, the DNA is TGTGCCAGCAGCTTAGCAGGGGGCAATGAGCAGTTCTTC. This chain links TRBV7-2 with TRBJ2-1, with D possibly matching TRBD1 (6 bases). Deletions cut 0 bases from V and 6 bases from J, with 6 bases between. The CDR3 extends over 13 amino acids. Germline assignment: CDR1 SGHTA and CDR2 FQGNSA.

V gene TRBV7-2 combines with J gene TRBJ1-4; D is perhaps TRBD1 (5 bases). V was clipped by 5 bases and J by 3 bases, with 16 bases between them. The CDR3 covers 16 residues. CDR1 and CDR2 (germline): SGHTA, FQGNSA. CDR3 sequence reads: CASSRDRSSPNEKLFF. CDR3 bases: TGTGCCAGCAGCCGCGACAGATCATCCCCTAATGAAAAACTGTTTTTT.

The rearrangement links TRBV5-4 to TRBJ2-3; 7 bases are a match to TRBD2. Germline CDR1 is SGHNT and CDR2 is YYREEE (reference sequence). CDR3 length: 17 amino acids. The V gene end was trimmed by 4 bases and the J gene end by 2 bases; junction bases not matched to a gene: 13. The CDR3: CASSPAGRGTTTDTQYF. CDR3 bases: TGTGCCAGCAGCCCTGCTGGGCGGGGGACCACCACAGATACGCAGTATTTT. Complete variable domain (other parts from reference TRBV5-4 and TRBJ2-3): ETGVTQSPTHLIKTRGQQVTLRCSSQSGHNTVSWYQQALGQGPQFIFQYYREEENGRGNFPPRFSGLQFPNYSSELNVNALELDDSALYLCASSPAGRGTTTDTQYFGPGTRLTVL.

The V call is TRBV21-1, the J call TRBJ1-5. TRBV21-1 is a documented pseudogene. This CDR3 comprises 16 residues. CDR3 bases: TGTGCCAGCAGCAAAGAGCGGCAGGGTAGCAATCAGCCCCAGCATTTT. It specifies CASSKERQGSNQPQHF.

This clone was found once. This sequence joins TRBV13 and TRBJ1-1, with 9 positions matching TRBD1. This CDR3 is 17 amino acids long. Looked up from germline, CDR1 is PRHDT and CDR2 is FYEKMQ (reference sequence). V lost 5 bases and J lost 2; bases outside the gene matches: 12. CDR3 DNA sequence: TGTGCCAGCAGCCCAGATAAACACAGGGGGCTAAACACTGAAGCTTTCTTT. Translating it yields CASSPDKHRGLNTEAFF.

This clone was found once. The germline gene is not matched at one end of the junction; a read error may be the cause. V is TRBV11-2 and J is TRBJ1-1; no clear D gene. Germline CDR1 and CDR2: SGHAT and FQNNGV. The CDR3 has 13 amino acids. This CDR3 reads CASSVDFNTEAFF. The CDR3 bases are TGTGCCAGCAGCGTAGACTTTAACACTGAAGCTTTCTTT. The complete variable domain, with remaining parts taken from reference TRBV11-2 and TRBJ1-1, reads EAGVAQSPRYKIIEKRQSVAFWCNPISGHATLYWYQQILGQGPKLLIQFQNNGVVDDSQLPKDRFSAERLKGVDSTLKIQPAKLEDSAVYLCASSVDFNTEAFFGQGTRLTVV.

This chain's CDR3 is CASGDGLRDTEAFF. CDR3 in DNA: TGTGCCAGCGGAGACGGGTTAAGGGACACTGAAGCTTTCTTT. This rearrangement joins TRBV28 to TRBJ1-1; D is undetermined. Trimming pared 8 bases from V and 3 bases from J, leaving 16 bases between. From germline, CDR1 is MDHEN and CDR2 SYDVKM. This CDR3 has 14 residues. Variable domain in full (rest from reference TRBV28 and TRBJ1-1): DVKVTQSSRYLVKRTGEKVFLECVQDMDHENMFWYRQDPGLGLRLIYFSYDVKMKEKGDIPEGYSVSREKKERFSLILESASTNQTSMYLCASGDGLRDTEAFFGQGTRLTVV.

The chain links TRBV11-2 to TRBJ2-7; perhaps D is TRBD1 or TRBD2 (6 bases each). The CDR3 is 15 residues long. Trimming stripped 4 bases from V and 7 bases from J, with 20 bases between. In germline, CDR1 is SGHAT, CDR2 FQNNGV. The CDR3 region is CASSWGAGPSGEQYF. The CDR3 bases are TGTGCCAGCAGCTGGGGGGCGGGCCCCTCTGGGGAGCAGTACTTC.

This clone appeared a few times. The rearrangement uses TRBV28 and TRBJ2-3; TRBD1 matches at 10 bases. This CDR3 comprises 15 residues. The V gene's germline CDR1 is MDHEN and CDR2 SYDVKM. Unmatched junction bases numbered 6, after V lost 4 bases and J lost 5 bases. The CDR3 here is CASSSPTGGIDTQYF. As DNA, the CDR3 is TGTGCCAGCAGTTCGCCGACAGGGGGCATAGATACGCAGTATTTT. Drawing the rest from reference TRBV28 and TRBJ2-3, the complete variable domain is DVKVTQSSRYLVKRTGEKVFLECVQDMDHENMFWYRQDPGLGLRLIYFSYDVKMKEKGDIPEGYSVSREKKERFSLILESASTNQTSMYLCASSSPTGGIDTQYFGPGTRLTVL.

The rearrangement links TRBV6-5 to TRBJ1-1, with D possibly matching TRBD1 (5 bases). The ends were cut back, 2 bases at V and 7 bases at J, with 17 bases in the middle. Per germline, CDR1 MNHEY and CDR2 SVGAGI. This CDR3 is built from 15 residues. CDR3 region: CASSYRAGGLVEAFF. The CDR3 region has the DNA TGTGCCAGCAGTTACAGGGCCGGGGGACTGGTTGAAGCTTTCTTT.